A single sample is the source of the 3 T cell receptor beta chains below, sequenced in a study of shared clonotypes between healthy human individuals (TCRdb year 2020). Libraries were built with the immunoSEQ multiplex PCR assay. TCRdb retrieved this table from immuneACCESS and kept in-frame rearrangements only. Not all clones are present; in checked studies, unresolved V genes account for under half, and no reason is known for the remainder. The sample includes approximately 710,000 clones, with roughly 91% observed a single time. The ten largest clones add up to 30% to 40% of the sample. The sequencing sample was made of memory CD8+ T cells from PBMCs. This specimen's cell subset or site label, per the study, means: CD45RO+ cells pooled with CCR7-negative TemRA cells. Source of these receptors: a man aged 18-30 years in good health. Some clones in this sample may be carry-over from other donors' samples.

The J gene is TRBJ1-3, the V gene TRBV6-5, with D possibly matching TRBD1 (6 bases). Germline CDR1 reads MNHEY; CDR2 reads SVGAGI. V gave up 2 bases and J gave up 1 base, with 9 bases separating them. The CDR3 totals 15 residues. CDR3 loop: CASSYRGGSGNTIYF. The CDR3 region has the DNA TGTGCCAGCAGTTACAGAGGGGGTTCTGGAAACACCATATATTTT.

The sample holds a few counts of this clone. The chain joins TRBV4-2 to TRBJ2-6; possibly TRBD1 for D (6 bases). With 1 base removed from V and 1 base from J, the gap between germline ends came to 11 bases. Germline V lookup: CDR1 LGHNA, CDR2 YNFKEQ. This CDR3 spans 17 amino acids. CDR3 sequence: CASSQGQEWSGANVLTF. The DNA for the CDR3 is TGTGCCAGCAGCCAAGGACAGGAGTGGTCTGGGGCCAACGTCCTGACTTTC.

The chain has TRBV20-1 and TRBJ1-2; D gene uncertain. V lost 8 bases to trimming and J lost 4 bases, with 11 bases between them. CDR1 and CDR2 (germline): DFQATT, SNEGSKA (reference sequence). The CDR3 is 11 residues long. Written as DNA, the CDR3 is TGCAGTTTGAAAGATATCTATGGCTACACCTTC. It yields the protein CSLKDIYGYTF.